The T cell receptor beta chain under discussion was sequenced for a study of blood T cells in healthy people across ages. The CDR3 runs to 12 residues. Deletions cut 2 bases from V and 8 bases from J, with 9 bases between. Germline CDR1 is MNHEY and CDR2 is SVGEGT. A second PCR, run for about 7 to 11 cycles, used a sample-barcoded 5' primer plus a J-beta primer mix. Each cDNA molecule, via a template-switch adaptor with 12 random nucleotides, was tagged. All samples gave at least 3 million CDR3-containing paired-end reads. TCRdb analysed the 5' RACE reads with MiXCR anew, one entry per CDR3 protein. In the table there are hundreds of thousands of distinct CDR3 sequences, 40% to 50% of which are singletons. On this clonotype itself: The antigen is unknown.

General observations from the study: The study found more naive CD4+ cells and higher diversity in long-lived than aged donors. Unsorted PBMC input precluded a conclusive naive versus antigen-experienced comparison.

Material for sequencing was blood. The receptor was isolated from a man at least 80 years old in good health. V gene TRBV6-2 or TRBV6-3 combines with J gene TRBJ1-2; D uncertain. CDR3 residues: CASSYSVRGYTF. The CDR3 DNA reads as TGTGCCAGCAGTTACAGTGTGCGGGGCTACACCTTC.